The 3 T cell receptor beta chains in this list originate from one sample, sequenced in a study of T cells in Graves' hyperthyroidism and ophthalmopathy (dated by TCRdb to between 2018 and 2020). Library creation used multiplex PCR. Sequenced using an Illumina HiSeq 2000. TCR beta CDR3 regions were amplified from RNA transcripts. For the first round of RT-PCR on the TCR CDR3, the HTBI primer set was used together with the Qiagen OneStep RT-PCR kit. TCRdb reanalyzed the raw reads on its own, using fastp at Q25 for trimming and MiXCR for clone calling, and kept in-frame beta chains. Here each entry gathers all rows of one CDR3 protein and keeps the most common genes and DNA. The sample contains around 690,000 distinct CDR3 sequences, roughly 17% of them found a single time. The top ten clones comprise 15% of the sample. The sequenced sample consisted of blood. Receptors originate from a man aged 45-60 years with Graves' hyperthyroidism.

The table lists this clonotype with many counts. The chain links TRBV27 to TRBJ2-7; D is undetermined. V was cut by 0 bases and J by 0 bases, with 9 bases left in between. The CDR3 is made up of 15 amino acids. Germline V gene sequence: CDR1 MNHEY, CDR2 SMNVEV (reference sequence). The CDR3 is CASSLSLESSYEQYF. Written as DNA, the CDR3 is TGTGCCAGCAGTTTATCGCTAGAGAGCTCCTACGAGCAGTACTTC.

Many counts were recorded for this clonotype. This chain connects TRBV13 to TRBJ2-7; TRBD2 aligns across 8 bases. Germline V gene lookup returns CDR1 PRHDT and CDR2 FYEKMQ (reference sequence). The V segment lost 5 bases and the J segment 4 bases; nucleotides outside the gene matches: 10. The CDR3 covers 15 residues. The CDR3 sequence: CASSLLTSEGYEQYF. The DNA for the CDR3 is TGTGCCAGCAGCCTCCTGACTAGCGAGGGATACGAGCAGTACTTC.

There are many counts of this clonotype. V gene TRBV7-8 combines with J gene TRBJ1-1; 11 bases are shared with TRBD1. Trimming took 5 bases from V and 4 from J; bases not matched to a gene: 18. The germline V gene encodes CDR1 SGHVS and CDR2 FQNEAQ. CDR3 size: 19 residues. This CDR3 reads CASSPGQGGRLSLGTEAFF. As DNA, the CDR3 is TGTGCCAGCAGCCCGGGACAGGGGGGAAGGTTGTCATTAGGCACTGAAGCTTTCTTT.